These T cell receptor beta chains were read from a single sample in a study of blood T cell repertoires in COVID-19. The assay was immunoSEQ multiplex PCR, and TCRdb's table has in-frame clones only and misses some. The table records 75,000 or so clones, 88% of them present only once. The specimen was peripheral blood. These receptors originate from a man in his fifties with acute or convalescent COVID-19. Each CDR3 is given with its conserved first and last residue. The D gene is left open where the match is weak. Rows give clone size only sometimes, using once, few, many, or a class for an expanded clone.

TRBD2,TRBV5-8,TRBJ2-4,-,TGTGCCAGCAGCCTGTACGGGGGGGCGGGTGTCATCAACATTCAGTACTTC,CASSLYGGAGVINIQYF
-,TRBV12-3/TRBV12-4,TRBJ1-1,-,TGTGCCAGCAGTCAGGGCTACACTGAAGCTTTCTTT,CASSQGYTEAFF
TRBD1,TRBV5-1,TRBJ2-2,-,TGCGCCAGCAGCTGGACAGGGTCGAACACCGGGGAGCTGTTTTTT,CASSWTGSNTGELFF
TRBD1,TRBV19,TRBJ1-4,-,TGTGCCAGTAGTATAGACGGGACAGGGGCGATGGTAGCTAATGAAAAACTGTTTTTT,CASSIDGTGAMVANEKLFF
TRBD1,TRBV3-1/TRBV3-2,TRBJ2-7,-,TGTGCCAGCAGCCAAGGATTCGGGACAGGGGACGAGCAGTACTTC,CASSQGFGTGDEQYF
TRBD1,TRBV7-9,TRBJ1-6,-,TGTGCCAGCAGCTCATGGACAGGGGGCGTTTCACCCCTCCACTTT,CASSSWTGGVSPLHF
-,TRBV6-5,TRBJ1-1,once,TGTGCCAGCAGCTCCATCAGGGGCACTGAAGCTTTCTTT,CASSSIRGTEAFF
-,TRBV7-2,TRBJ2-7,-,TGTGCCAGCAGCCTCCGAGGAGTTCTAACCTACGAGCAGTACTTC,CASSLRGVLTYEQYF
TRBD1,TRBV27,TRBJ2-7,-,TGTGCCAGCAGTCTCTGGACCCCGGGACAGGGGGCTTACGAGCAGTACTTC,CASSLWTPGQGAYEQYF
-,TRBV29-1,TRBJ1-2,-,TGCAGCGCCGGACAGCCTCAACAACCCTATGGCTACACCTTC,CSAGQPQQPYGYTF
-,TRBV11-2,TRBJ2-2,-,TGTGCCAGCAGGCCCGGGGGAACCAGGGAGCTGTTTTTT,CASRPGGTRELFF
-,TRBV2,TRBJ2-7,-,TGTGCCAGCAGCGGCAGGGCGGCCTACGAGCAGTACTTC,CASSGRAAYEQYF
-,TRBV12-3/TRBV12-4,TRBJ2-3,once,TGTGCCAGCAGTTTCGGGACAGATACGCAGTATTTT,CASSFGTDTQYF
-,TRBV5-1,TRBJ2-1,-,TGCGCCAGCAGCTTTACTGGGGGCGATGAGCAGTTCTTC,CASSFTGGDEQFF
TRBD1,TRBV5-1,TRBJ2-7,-,TGCGCCAGCAGCTCCGGGACAGGTGCCTACGAGCAGTACTTC,CASSSGTGAYEQYF
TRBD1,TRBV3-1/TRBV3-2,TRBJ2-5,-,TGTGCCAGCAGCCAAGGCAGGGGGCAAGAGACCCAGTACTTC,CASSQGRGQETQYF
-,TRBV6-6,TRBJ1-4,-,TGTGCCAGCAGGACCTCCGGGGGAGCAACTAATGAAAAACTGTTTTTT,CASRTSGGATNEKLFF
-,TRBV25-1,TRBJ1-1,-,TGTGCCAGCAGTAAACAGGGCACCTCCATGAACACTGAAGCTTTCTTT,CASSKQGTSMNTEAFF
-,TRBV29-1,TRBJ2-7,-,TGCAGCGGAACAGCGGCCGACTCCTACGAGCAGTACTTC,CSGTAADSYEQYF
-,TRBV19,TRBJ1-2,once,TGTGCCAGTACCCCCACAGGTAGCTACATCTATGGCTACACCTTC,CASTPTGSYIYGYTF
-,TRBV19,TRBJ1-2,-,TGTGCCAGTAGTATGGGTAGCCGTAACTATGGCTACACCTTC,CASSMGSRNYGYTF
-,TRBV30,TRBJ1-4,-,TGTGCCTGGAGTGTATTCTCCGGGACACCCTTGGGTGGAAAACTGTTTTTT,CAWSVFSGTPLGGKLFF